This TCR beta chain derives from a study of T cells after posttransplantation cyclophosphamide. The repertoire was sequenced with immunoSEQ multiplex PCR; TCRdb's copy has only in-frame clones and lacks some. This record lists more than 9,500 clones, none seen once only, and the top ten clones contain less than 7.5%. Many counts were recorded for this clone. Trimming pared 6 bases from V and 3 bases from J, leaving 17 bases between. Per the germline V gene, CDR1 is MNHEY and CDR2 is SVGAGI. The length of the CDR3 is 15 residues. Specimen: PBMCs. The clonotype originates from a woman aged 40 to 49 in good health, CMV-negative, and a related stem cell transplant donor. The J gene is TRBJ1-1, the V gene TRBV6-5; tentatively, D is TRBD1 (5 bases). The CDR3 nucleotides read TGTGCCAGCAGGGGGCAGGGCCCGCTGGACACTGAAGCTTTCTTT. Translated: CASRGQGPLDTEAFF.